This TCR beta chain was observed in a study of blood T cell repertoires in COVID-19. Looking at the study overall: Sample material is recorded as cDNA or gDNA derived from T cells, B-cell-depleted T cells, or PBMCs.

This CDR3 has 14 amino acids. The V and J ends lost 4 bases and 0 bases respectively, with 12 bases between them. Germline V gives CDR1 SQVTM, CDR2 ANQGSEA. The repertoire was sequenced with immunoSEQ multiplex PCR; TCRdb's copy has only in-frame clones and lacks some. This sample yields about 360,000 clones, of which about 86% are seen a single time; less than 9% belongs to the top ten. This clonotype was obtained from a woman aged 60-75 years with COVID-19, enrolled during active disease. The genes are TRBV29-1 and TRBJ1-2; possible D gene TRBD1, 5 bases. The source material was peripheral blood. The CDR3 here is CSVVKGAANYGYTF. In DNA form, the CDR3 reads TGCAGCGTTGTTAAAGGGGCAGCTAACTATGGCTACACCTTC.